These 4 T cell receptor beta chains came from one sample sequenced in a study of Ad26.COV2.S vaccination and SARS-CoV-2 variants. Only in-frame clones appear in the TCRdb table, and some are missing; sequencing was by immunoSEQ multiplex PCR. Of over 85,000 clones detected, around 82% appear once; the ten largest clones hold roughly 15%. Source: peripheral blood, taken after recovery from COVID-19. The source is a human donor who had recovered from COVID-19.

The chain couples TRBV28 to TRBJ2-5, with D possibly matching TRBD1 (5 bases). V shed 2 bases and J shed 7 bases, with 8 bases lying between them. This CDR3 has 12 residues. CDR1 is MDHEN, CDR2 SYDVKM, per germline. The chain's CDR3 is CASSLRGTTQYF. In DNA, the CDR3 is TGTGCCAGCAGTTTAAGGGGAACGACCCAGTACTTC.

The chain recombines TRBV6-2 or TRBV6-3 with TRBJ1-1, with D perhaps matching TRBD1 (6 bases). From germline, CDR1 is MNHEY and CDR2 SVGEGT. The CDR3 spans 12 residues. V was clipped by 5 bases and J by 6 bases, with 10 bases between them. The DNA of the CDR3 is TGTGCCAGCAGTCACGGGGGCCCTGAAGCTTTCTTT. Protein product: CASSHGGPEAFF.

The V call is TRBV24-1, the J call TRBJ1-4, with D perhaps matching TRBD1 (6 bases). This CDR3 contains 15 residues. The germline V gene has CDR1 KGHDR and CDR2 SFDVKD. V was trimmed by 3 bases and J by 8 bases, leaving 15 bases between them. The CDR3 here is CATSDPTGTGEKLFF. The CDR3 coding sequence is TGTGCCACCAGTGATCCTACAGGGACGGGCGAAAAACTGTTTTTT.

This clone has only a few counts. This chain links TRBV7-3 with TRBJ2-7; TRBD2 is a possible D gene (6 bases). From germline, CDR1 is SGHTA and CDR2 FQGTGA. V was shortened by 5 bases and J by 6 bases, with 14 bases between the two germline ends. The CDR3 is 13 amino acids. In DNA, the CDR3 is TGTGCCAGCAGCCGGGACGGGCGGGGCGAGCAGTACTTC. Translation gives CASSRDGRGEQYF.